A selection of T cell receptor beta chains follows, all from one sample in a study of T cells in Graves' hyperthyroidism and ophthalmopathy. TCRdb recomputed calls from the multiplex PCR reads with MiXCR, one row per CDR3 protein. The sample contains around 520,000 distinct CDR3 sequences, roughly 24% of which appear only once. Sequenced: blood. Source of these receptors: a woman aged 25-40 years with Graves' ophthalmopathy. The CDR3 runs from the conserved cysteine through the conserved F or W. The D gene is left open where the match is weak. Rows may omit the clone size; those that give it use once, few, many or a size class.

>TRBJ2-2|TRBV9|NA|many
CASAVPGELFF
TGTGCCAGCGCCGTACCCGGGGAGCTGTTTTTT
>TRBJ1-1|TRBV18|NA|many
CASSPGQNTEAFF
TGTGCCAGCAGCCCAGGGCAAAACACTGAAGCTTTCTTT
>TRBJ2-5|TRBV6-1|NA|many
CASSPRVEETQYF
TGTGCCAGCAGTCCACGGGTGGAGGAGACCCAGTACTTC
>TRBJ1-6|TRBV27|TRBD1|many
CASSPEGQPSNSPLHF
TGTGCCAGCAGTCCCGAGGGACAGCCTTCGAATTCACCCCTCCACTTT
>TRBJ2-5|TRBV19|TRBD1|many
CASRLTGGAETQYF
TGTGCCAGCAGGCTGACAGGGGGTGCGGAGACCCAGTACTTC
>TRBJ2-7|TRBV6-2/TRBV6-3|NA|NA
CASSYGSAGWPEQYF
TGTGCCAGCAGTTACGGGTCCGCAGGGTGGCCCGAGCAGTACTTC
>TRBJ2-5|TRBV27|TRBD1|many
CASSPGTGGNGETQYF
TGTGCCAGCAGTCCCGGGACAGGGGGTAATGGCGAGACCCAGTACTTC
>TRBJ2-5|TRBV18|NA|few
CASSLMGVGQETQYF
TGTGCCAGCTCCTTAATGGGAGTTGGCCAAGAGACCCAGTACTTC
>TRBJ1-2|TRBV12-3/TRBV12-4|TRBD1|many
CASSSRDRGMGYTF
TGTGCCAGCAGTAGCCGGGACAGGGGTATGGGGTACACCTTC
>TRBJ1-2|TRBV2|NA|many
CASSDPRGQTYGYTF
TGTGCCAGCAGTGATCCAAGAGGACAGACCTATGGCTACACCTTC
>TRBJ2-5|TRBV6-4|NA|NA
CASSAMKGETQYF
TGTGCCAGCAGTGCCATGAAGGGAGAGACCCAGTACTTC
>TRBJ2-5|TRBV12-3/TRBV12-4|TRBD2|few
CASSTSGTQETQYF
TGTGCCAGCAGCACTAGCGGAACCCAAGAGACCCAGTACTTC
>TRBJ1-5|TRBV10-3|NA|many
CAISDSDSANQPQHF
TGTGCCATCAGTGACTCCGACAGCGCCAATCAGCCCCAGCATTTT
>TRBJ2-2|TRBV28|NA|NA
CASSFSAAGLGELFF
TGTGCCAGCAGTTTTTCGGCGGCTGGTCTCGGGGAGCTGTTTTTT
>TRBJ2-7|TRBV11-2|TRBD2|few
CASSQGLAGGRGVHEQYF
TGTGCCAGCAGTCAAGGACTAGCGGGGGGGAGGGGAGTCCACGAGCAGTACTTC
>TRBJ1-1|TRBV28|NA|many
CASSFVRTGYTEAFF
TGTGCCAGCAGTTTTGTCCGCACGGGGTACACTGAAGCTTTCTTT
>TRBJ2-7|TRBV11-2|NA|NA
CASSLGRARGSYEQYF
TGTGCCAGCAGCTTAGGCAGGGCCCGGGGCTCCTACGAGCAGTACTTC
>TRBJ1-5|TRBV28|NA|NA
CASKLDGNQPQHF
TGTGCCAGCAAGTTGGACGGGAATCAGCCCCAGCATTTT
>TRBJ2-5|TRBV29-1|NA|many
CSVVLEGETQYF
TGCAGCGTTGTTCTGGAGGGAGAGACCCAGTACTTC
>TRBJ1-5|TRBV27|NA|many
CASSHLPDRSNQPQHF
TGTGCCAGCAGTCATCTACCGGACAGAAGCAATCAGCCCCAGCATTTT
>TRBJ2-4|TRBV29-1|TRBD2|many
CSTAGEGNIQYF
TGCAGCACAGCTGGGGAGGGAAACATTCAGTACTTC
>TRBJ2-7|TRBV27|TRBD2|many
CASSVIGGYHEQYF
TGTGCCAGCAGCGTCATCGGGGGGTACCACGAGCAGTACTTC
>TRBJ1-1|TRBV3-1|NA|many
CASSQDTGSTEAFF
TGTGCCAGCAGCCAAGACACAGGGAGCACTGAAGCTTTCTTT
>TRBJ1-1|TRBV28|NA|many
CASSFLGTNTEAFF
TGTGCCAGCAGTTTTCTGGGCACGAACACTGAAGCTTTCTTT
>TRBJ2-7|TRBV29-1|TRBD2|NA
CSVAGGLAGPYEQYF
TGCAGCGTTGCTGGGGGACTAGCGGGTCCCTACGAGCAGTACTTC
>TRBJ1-1|TRBV27|NA|NA
CASGQFMNTEAFF
TGTGCCAGCGGACAGTTCATGAACACTGAAGCTTTCTTT
>TRBJ1-5|TRBV11-3|TRBD1|many
CASSSPSGQRYQPQHF
TGTGCCAGCAGCTCTCCCTCGGGACAGCGCTATCAGCCCCAGCATTTT
>TRBJ1-2|TRBV6-2/TRBV6-3|TRBD1|many
CASSYQGDYGYTF
TGTGCCAGCAGTTATCAGGGGGACTATGGCTACACCTTC